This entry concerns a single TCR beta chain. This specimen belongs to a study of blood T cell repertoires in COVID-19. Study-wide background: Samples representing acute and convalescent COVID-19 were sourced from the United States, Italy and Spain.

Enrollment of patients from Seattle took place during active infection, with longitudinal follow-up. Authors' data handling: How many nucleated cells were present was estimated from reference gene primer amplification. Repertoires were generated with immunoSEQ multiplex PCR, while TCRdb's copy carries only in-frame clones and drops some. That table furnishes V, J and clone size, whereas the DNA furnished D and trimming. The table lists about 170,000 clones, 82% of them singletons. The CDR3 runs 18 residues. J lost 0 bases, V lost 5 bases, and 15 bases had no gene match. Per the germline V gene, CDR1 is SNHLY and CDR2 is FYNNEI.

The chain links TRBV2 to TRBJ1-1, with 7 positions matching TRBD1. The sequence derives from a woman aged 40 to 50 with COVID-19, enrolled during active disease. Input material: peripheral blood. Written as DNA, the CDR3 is TGTGCCAGCAGTCGAATACCCCCCCGCGGGACAGTGAACACTGAAGCTTTCTTT. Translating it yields CASSRIPPRGTVNTEAFF.